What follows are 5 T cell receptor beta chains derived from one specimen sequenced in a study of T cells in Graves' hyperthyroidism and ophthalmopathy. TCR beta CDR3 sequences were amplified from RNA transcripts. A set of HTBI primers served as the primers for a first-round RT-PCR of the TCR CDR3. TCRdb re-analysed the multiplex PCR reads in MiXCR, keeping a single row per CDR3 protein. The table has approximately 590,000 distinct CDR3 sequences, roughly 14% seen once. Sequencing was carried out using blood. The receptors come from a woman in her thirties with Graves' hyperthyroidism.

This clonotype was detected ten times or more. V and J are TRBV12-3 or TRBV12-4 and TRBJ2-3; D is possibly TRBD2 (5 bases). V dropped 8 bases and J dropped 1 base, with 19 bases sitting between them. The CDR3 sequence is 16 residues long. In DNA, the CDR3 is TGTGCCAGCGCTGACCCCCCACTAGTGGGCACAGATACGCAGTATTTT. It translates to CASADPPLVGTDTQYF.

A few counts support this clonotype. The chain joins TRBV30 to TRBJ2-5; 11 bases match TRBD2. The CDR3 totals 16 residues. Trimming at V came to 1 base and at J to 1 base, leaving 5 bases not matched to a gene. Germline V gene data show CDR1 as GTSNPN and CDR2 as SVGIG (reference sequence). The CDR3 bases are TGTGCCTGGAGTGGAGGACTAGCGGGCGTCCAAGAGACCCAGTACTTC. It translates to CAWSGGLAGVQETQYF.

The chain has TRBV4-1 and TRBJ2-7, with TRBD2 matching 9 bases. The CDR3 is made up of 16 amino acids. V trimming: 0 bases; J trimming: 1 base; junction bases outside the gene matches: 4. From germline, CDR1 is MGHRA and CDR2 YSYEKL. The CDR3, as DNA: TGCGCCAGCAGCCAAGAAAGTAGCGGGAGATCCTACGAGCAGTACTTC. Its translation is CASSQESSGRSYEQYF.

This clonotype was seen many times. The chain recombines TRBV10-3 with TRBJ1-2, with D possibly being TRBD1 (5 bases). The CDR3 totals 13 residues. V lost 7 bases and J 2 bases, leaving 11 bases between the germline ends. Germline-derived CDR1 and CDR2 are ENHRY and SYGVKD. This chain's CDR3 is CAIIEGENYGYTF. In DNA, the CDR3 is TGTGCCATCATAGAAGGGGAGAACTATGGCTACACCTTC.

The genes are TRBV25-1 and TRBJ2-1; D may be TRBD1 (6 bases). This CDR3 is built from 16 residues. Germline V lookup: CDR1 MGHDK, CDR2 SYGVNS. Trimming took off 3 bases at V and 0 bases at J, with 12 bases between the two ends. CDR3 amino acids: CASSDRRGISYNEQFF. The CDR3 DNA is TGTGCCAGCAGTGATCGTAGGGGGATCTCCTACAATGAGCAGTTCTTC.